This TCR beta chain appears in the sequencing data of a study of blood T cell repertoires in COVID-19. J lost 1 base, V lost 5 bases, and 10 bases had no gene match. The germline V gene has CDR1 SEHNR and CDR2 FQNEAQ (reference sequence). CDR3 size: 17 residues. Authors' data handling: Cell counts per sample came from amplifying reference gene primers. Using immunoSEQ multiplex PCR, the repertoire was profiled, and TCRdb retains in-frame clones only, with some absent. V and J calls plus clone size are reproduced from that table; the DNA served to infer D and trimming. Among around 97,000 clones listed, roughly 79% were seen once.

Sequencing used peripheral blood. This chain links TRBV7-9 with TRBJ2-7; TRBD2 matches at 11 bases. The sequence was obtained from a man in his 70s with acute or convalescent COVID-19. CDR3 sequence (DNA): TGTGCCAGCAGCACCGGGGCCACTAGCGGGAGTTCCTACGAGCAGTACTTC. As protein: CASSTGATSGSSYEQYF.